The 13 T cell receptor beta chains given below trace back to one sample, sequenced in a study of OX40 agonist ivuxolimab in advanced cancers. This table comes from immunoSEQ multiplex PCR, and its TCRdb copy is limited to in-frame clones, with some not included. The sample shows roughly 150,000 clones, 85% to 95% of them seen only once. Sequencing used CD4+ or CD8+ T cells sorted from blood, obtained in a trial of the OX40 agonist ivuxolimab. The receptors shown here come from an adult with an advanced solid tumor such as melanoma, head and neck, liver or kidney cancer.

This sequence joins TRBV5-1 and TRBJ2-5; D assignment may be TRBD1 or TRBD2 (5 bases each). V was cut by 0 bases and J by 4 bases, with 7 bases left in between. The CDR3 runs 13 residues. Germline CDR1 is SGHRS and CDR2 is YFSETQ. This CDR3 is CASSLGGAETQYF. In DNA, the CDR3 is TGCGCCAGCAGCTTGGGAGGGGCAGAGACCCAGTACTTC.

The chain recombines TRBV7-2 with TRBJ2-7; D not resolved. Germline V gives CDR1 SGHTA, CDR2 FQGNSA. Trimming took 5 bases from V and 3 from J, leaving 8 bases between them. This CDR3 spans 12 amino acids. This CDR3 reads CASSPNNYEQYF. The CDR3 DNA sequence: TGTGCCAGCAGCCCTAACAACTACGAGCAGTACTTC.

CDR3 sequence reads: CASSPDRAGANVLTF. The CDR3 DNA follows: TGTGCCAGCAGCCCAGACAGGGCAGGGGCCAACGTCCTGACTTTC. This sequence joins TRBV7-6 and TRBJ2-6; 7 bases fit TRBD1. J was trimmed by 4 bases and V by 5 bases; bases with no gene match: 5. Germline lookup yields CDR1 SGHVS and CDR2 FNYEAQ. This CDR3 contains 15 residues. The whole variable domain, remainder taken from reference TRBV7-6 and TRBJ2-6, is GAGVSQSPRYKVTKRGQDVALRCDPISGHVSLYWYRQALGQGPEFLTYFNYEAQQDKSGLPNDRFSAERPEGSISTLTIQRTEQRDSAMYRCASSPDRAGANVLTFGAGSRLTVL.

This chain links TRBV28 with TRBJ1-5, with TRBD1 as a possible D gene (6 bases). Germline V gene lookup returns CDR1 MDHEN and CDR2 SYDVKM. This CDR3 contains 16 residues. Trimming pared 6 bases from V and 9 bases from J, leaving 24 bases between. The CDR3 region has the DNA TGTGCCAGCAGCCCCCTCGGGCGGGGGGCCTTGGGGCCCCAGCATTTT. Residues: CASSPLGRGALGPQHF.

The chain combines TRBV29-1 with TRBJ2-1; D gene ambiguous. The germline V gene has CDR1 SQVTM and CDR2 ANQGSEA. V gave up 0 bases and J gave up 2 bases, with 8 bases separating them. This CDR3 spans 14 amino acids. The CDR3 region is CSVEDYPAYNEQFF. The CDR3 DNA reads as TGCAGCGTTGAAGATTACCCAGCCTACAATGAGCAGTTCTTC.

The V and J genes are TRBV6-6 and TRBJ2-5; TRBD1 aligns across 10 bases. CDR1 is MNHNY and CDR2 is SVGAGI in the germline V gene (reference sequence). With V trimmed by 6 bases and J by 5 bases, 3 bases remained unmatched. The length of the CDR3 is 13 residues. CDR3 coding DNA: TGTGCCAGCAGGGGACAGGGGAGGGAGACCCAGTACTTC. It yields the protein CASRGQGRETQYF.

This sequence joins TRBV9 and TRBJ2-1; D gene ambiguous. With 1 base removed from V and 7 bases from J, the gap between germline ends came to 9 bases. The germline V gene has CDR1 SGDLS and CDR2 YYNGEE. CDR3 length: 13 residues. Here the CDR3 reads CASSVSPSNEQFF. The CDR3 DNA sequence: TGTGCCAGCAGCGTATCCCCCTCGAATGAGCAGTTCTTC.

The rearrangement joins TRBV5-1 to TRBJ1-3; D might be TRBD1 (6 bases). The CDR3 length is 18 residues. V lost 4 bases and J lost 0, with 20 bases in between. CDR1 and CDR2 from the germline V gene are SGHRS and YFSETQ. For the CDR3, the DNA is TGCGCCAGCAGCCCCAGACTCGGGGGCTCGAGCTCTGGAAACACCATATATTTT. This translates into CASSPRLGGSSSGNTIYF.

This rearrangement joins TRBV18 to TRBJ1-1; D gene unclear. This CDR3 has 14 amino acids. Trimming took 3 bases from V and 0 from J, leaving 8 bases between them. Germline V gene lookup returns CDR1 KGHSH and CDR2 LQKENI. The CDR3 DNA reads TGTGCCAGCTCACCGGACGTTCTGAACACTGAAGCTTTCTTT. It encodes CASSPDVLNTEAFF.

V and J are TRBV7-2 and TRBJ2-7, with 11 nucleotides matching TRBD2. The CDR3 spans 15 residues. The germline CDR1 and CDR2 sequences are SGHTA and FQGNSA. The V segment lost 5 bases and the J segment 2 bases; nucleotides outside the gene matches: 5. CDR3 in amino acids: CASSQTSGAAYEQYF. The CDR3 DNA reads as TGTGCCAGCAGCCAGACTAGCGGGGCTGCCTACGAGCAGTACTTC.

In this sample, this clone turned up once. The chain carries TRBV5-6 and TRBJ2-5, with D possibly being TRBD2 (5 bases). This CDR3 contains 16 residues. In germline, CDR1 is SGHDT, CDR2 YYEEEE. V lost 4 bases, J lost 2 bases, and 18 bases lay in between. In DNA, the CDR3 is TGTGCCAGCAGCGGCCCGGTGCTAGGCGGGCAAGAGACCCAGTACTTC. It yields the protein CASSGPVLGGQETQYF.

This rearrangement joins TRBV9 to TRBJ1-6, with D possibly matching TRBD1 (5 bases). The germline gives CDR1 SGDLS, CDR2 YYNGEE. Trimming shortened V by 7 bases and J by 10 bases, and 18 bases separated the two germline ends. The CDR3 extends over 14 amino acids. This chain's CDR3 is CASSGRGLSSPLHF. The CDR3 region has the DNA TGTGCCAGCTCAGGGAGGGGCCTTTCCTCACCCCTCCACTTT.

The J gene is TRBJ1-2, the V gene TRBV6-5, with TRBD1 as a possible D gene (6 bases). V was shortened by 6 bases and J by 8 bases, with 13 bases between the two germline ends. The CDR3 contains 12 residues. Germline loops: CDR1 MNHEY, CDR2 SVGAGI. The CDR3 reads CASSPTGRGYTF. For the CDR3, the DNA is TGTGCCAGCAGCCCAACAGGGCGAGGCTACACCTTC.